This passage covers 10 T cell receptor beta chains from one sample sequenced in a study of blood T cell repertoires in COVID-19 (dated by TCRdb to the early 2020s). The method behind the library was the immunoSEQ multiplex PCR assay. TCRdb re-hosts the immuneACCESS table, in-frame sequences only. Its copies lack some clones; in the studies checked, an unresolved V gene accounts for under half of them, and the cause for the rest is not known. The sample yields under 50,000 clones; 93% were counted once. The ten largest clones take up 0.9% to 1.1% of the sample. Sample: peripheral blood. The receptors here all came from a man in his 60s with COVID-19, enrolled during active disease.

This rearrangement joins TRBV9 to TRBJ2-5; 8 nucleotides line up with TRBD1. Germline-derived CDR1 and CDR2 are SGDLS and YYNGEE. V was clipped by 3 bases and J by 5 bases; unmatched bases: 12. The CDR3 has 16 residues. Here the CDR3 reads CASSGYRGARLETQYF. As DNA, the CDR3 is TGTGCCAGCAGCGGTTACAGGGGGGCGCGGTTGGAGACCCAGTACTTC.

This clone was recorded a few times. CDR3 protein: CASRGAGVEFYGYTF. Written as DNA, the CDR3 is TGCGCCAGCAGAGGGGCAGGGGTCGAATTCTATGGCTACACCTTC. The rearrangement uses TRBV5-1 and TRBJ1-2, with D maybe TRBD1 (6 bases). The CDR3 runs to 15 residues. Germline V gene lookup returns CDR1 SGHRS and CDR2 YFSETQ. Trimming took 5 bases from V and 4 from J, leaving 18 bases between them.

V is TRBV11-2 and J is TRBJ2-5, with a weak D call TRBD2 (5 bases). Germline CDR1 SGHAT, CDR2 FQNNGV. V gave up 2 bases and J gave up 1 base, with 11 bases separating them. The CDR3 length is 15 residues. In DNA, the CDR3 is TGTGCCAGCAGCTTAACTAGGTCTGGCCAAGAGACCCAGTACTTC. Translation: CASSLTRSGQETQYF. Based on the CDR3 plus reference TRBV11-2 and TRBJ2-5, the full variable domain is EAGVAQSPRYKIIEKRQSVAFWCNPISGHATLYWYQQILGQGPKLLIQFQNNGVVDDSQLPKDRFSAERLKGVDSTLKIQPAKLEDSAVYLCASSLTRSGQETQYFGPGTRLLVL.

A note on this clone: One junction end does not reproduce the germline sequence, and a read error may be involved. CDR3 nucleotide sequence: TGTGCCAGCAGCTTGTTCTCGTATGTCTACACCTTC. Translating gives CASSLFSYVYTF. V and J are TRBV5-6 and TRBJ1-2; no firm D call. CDR3 length equals 12 residues. Germline V gene sequence: CDR1 SGHDT, CDR2 YYEEEE. Full variable domain (outside the CDR3, taken from reference TRBV5-6 and TRBJ1-2): DAGVTQSPTHLIKTRGQQVTLRCSPKSGHDTVSWYQQALGQGPQFIFQYYEEEERQRGNFPDRFSGHQFPNYSSELNVNALLLGDSALYLCASSLFSYVYTFGSGTRLTVV.

The rearrangement joins TRBV10-3 to TRBJ2-3; 9 bases are shared with TRBD2. Looked up from germline, CDR1 is ENHRY and CDR2 is SYGVKD. V shed 6 bases and J 0 bases; nucleotides not matched to a gene: 4. The CDR3 sequence is 15 residues long. CDR3 protein: CAISPSGVSTDTQYF. CDR3 DNA: TGTGCCATCAGCCCTAGCGGGGTGAGCACAGATACGCAGTATTTT.

The chain is built from TRBV19 and TRBJ2-7; 7 bases are shared with TRBD2. Germline CDR1 LNHDA, CDR2 SQIVND (reference sequence). J gave up 3 bases and V 6 bases, and 5 bases lay outside the gene matches. The CDR3 contains 13 residues. The CDR3 here is CASRPSGNYEQYF. For the CDR3, the DNA is TGTGCCAGTAGGCCTAGCGGAAACTACGAGCAGTACTTC. Filled out from reference TRBV19 and TRBJ2-7, the complete variable domain reads DGGITQSPKYLFRKEGQNVTLSCEQNLNHDAMYWYRQDPGQGLRLIYYSQIVNDFQKGDIAEGYSVSREKKESFPLTVTSAQKNPTAFYLCASRPSGNYEQYFGPGTRLTVT.

The chain carries TRBV21-1 and TRBJ1-1. TRBV21-1 is shown as a pseudogene. The CDR3 has 13 amino acids. Here the CDR3 DNA reads TGTGCCAGCGACTCCCTGGAGAACACTGAAGCTTTCTTT. Amino acid sequence: CASDSLENTEAFF.

The chain couples TRBV19 to TRBJ1-2; D possibly corresponds to TRBD1 (5 bases). The V gene lost 9 bases and the J gene lost 7 bases, with 12 bases spanning the gap. This CDR3 is 11 amino acids long. Germline V lookup: CDR1 LNHDA, CDR2 SQIVND (reference sequence). The CDR3 sequence: CASWKGPGYTF. In nucleotides, the CDR3 is TGTGCCAGCTGGAAGGGGCCTGGCTACACCTTC. The full variable domain, its missing parts supplied by reference TRBV19 and TRBJ1-2, is DGGITQSPKYLFRKEGQNVTLSCEQNLNHDAMYWYRQDPGQGLRLIYYSQIVNDFQKGDIAEGYSVSREKKESFPLTVTSAQKNPTAFYLCASWKGPGYTFGSGTRLTVV.

The J gene is TRBJ1-3, the V gene TRBV30; TRBD1 aligns across 9 bases. The germline CDR1 and CDR2 sequences are GTSNPN and SVGIG (reference sequence). This CDR3 comprises 16 residues. Trimming took 4 bases from V and 0 from J; bases not matched to a gene: 7. CDR3 DNA sequence: TGTGCCTGGACCTTGAAGACAGGGGGCTCTGGAAACACCATATATTTT. It yields the protein CAWTLKTGGSGNTIYF.

V is TRBV11-3 and J is TRBJ2-1, with 7 bases fitting TRBD2. This CDR3 has 13 amino acids. Germline CDR1 SGHNT, CDR2 YENEEA. After removal of 5 bases from V and 7 bases from J, the junction contained 5 bases not matched to a gene. For the CDR3, the DNA is TGTGCCAGCAGCCCGAGTAGCGGGAATGAGCAGTTCTTC. Translation: CASSPSSGNEQFF.